This TCR beta chain derives from a study of blood T cell repertoires in COVID-19. Study at large: Acute and convalescent COVID-19 samples came from the United States, Italy and Spain. Sources were T cells, B-cell-depleted T cells, or PBMCs; the material itself was cDNA or gDNA.

In the original processing: Estimation of nucleated cell counts was performed using reference gene primer amplification. The table came from immunoSEQ multiplex PCR; TCRdb's copy has only in-frame clones and leaves some out. That table is the source of V, J and clone size, and D and trimming were worked out from the DNA. This repertoire shows 190,000 or so clones, about 77% found once; its top ten account for under 3.5%. V gave up 5 bases and J gave up 8 bases, with 19 bases separating them. Germline V CDR1 and CDR2: SGHKS, YYEKEE (reference sequence). The CDR3 covers 15 residues. The chain carries TRBV5-5 and TRBJ1-4, with D uncertain. The sequence was obtained from a woman of 80 years or more with active or convalescent COVID-19. Sequenced input: peripheral blood. The CDR3 sequence is CASSPRGGFGEKLFF. CDR3 nucleotides: TGTGCCAGCAGTCCTCGAGGAGGGTTCGGGGAAAAACTGTTTTTT. The variable domain in full, completed from reference TRBV5-5 and TRBJ1-4, reads DAGVTQSPTHLIKTRGQQVTLRCSPISGHKSVSWYQQVLGQGPQFIFQYYEKEERGRGNFPDRFSARQFPNYSSELNVNALLLGDSALYLCASSPRGGFGEKLFFGSGTQLSVL.